Reported below is one TCR beta chain. Its antigen remains unidentified. These data come from a study of blood T cells in healthy people across ages. Findings of the study overall: Comparison with aged donors showed that long-lived donors had more naive CD4+ cells and higher diversity.

A second PCR of 7 to 11 cycles used a sample-barcoded 5' primer and a J-beta primer mix. TCRdb itself ran the 5' RACE reads through MiXCR, one entry per CDR3 protein. The repertoire holds roughly 1,000,000 distinct CDR3 sequences, under 30% seen once, with approximately 0.7% in the top ten. Germline lookup yields CDR1 SQVTM and CDR2 ANQGSEA. Trimming cost V 4 bases and J 2 bases, with 10 bases left between them. The CDR3 spans 13 residues. This sample also appeared in a second study, on T cells of mothers and their children. From that study: Over 5 children and their three healthy Caucasian mothers were the donors. Reads recorded for TCR beta CDR3 numbered over 8 million per mother and approximately 2.9 million per child.

This chain links TRBV29-1 with TRBJ2-3, with a tentative D call TRBD1 (5 bases). The source is a girl aged 2 to 9 in good health. The sample consisted of blood. CDR3 residues: CSVATVHTDTQYF. The CDR3 nucleotides read TGCAGCGTTGCGACAGTCCACACAGATACGCAGTATTTT.